Presented here are 23 T cell receptor gamma chains from one specimen sequenced in a study of gamma-delta chains in newborns, infants, children (dated by TCRdb to the late 2010s). Sequencing used an Illumina MiSeq. TCRdb called clones from the public reads with CATT, and repeated DNA sequences were later combined into one row. The sample table holds fewer than 650 gamma-chain clones, of which around two fifths were seen once. Of the sample, 40% is held by the ten largest clones. Sequencing was done on a sample of blood. These receptors originate from a child who was a newborn, infant or young child, either healthy, febrile or measles-vaccinated (not recorded which).

Comment on this clone: Sequence at one end of the junction differs from germline and may be a read error. V is TRGV2 and J is TRGJ1 or TRGJ2. The J gene, missing from TCRdb, was assigned here through DNA to germline matching. Germline lookup yields CDR1 EGSNGY and CDR2 YDSYNSKV. This CDR3 comprises 14 residues. The CDR3 reads CATWGGVGYYKKLF. The CDR3 DNA reads TGTGCCACCTGGGGCGGGGTTGGTTATTATAAGAAACTCTTT.

Details on this clone: A much larger clone sits a single nucleotide away, making a read error possible. The rearrangement links TRGV9 to TRGJP. TCRdb supplies no J gene; here it was assigned by aligning the nucleotide sequence to germline. CDR3 length: 15 amino acids. Looked up from germline, CDR1 is GITISATS and CDR2 is ISYDGTV (reference sequence). The CDR3 reads CALWEVELGKNIKVF. As DNA, the CDR3 is TGTGCCTTGTGGGAGGTGGAGTTGGGCAAAAACATCAAGGTATTT.

The chain uses TRGV9 and TRGJP1. The J gene, not given by TCRdb, was assigned here from a germline match of the nucleotide sequence. Trimming took 2 bases from V and 9 from J; bases not matched to a gene: 0. The CDR3 consists of 11 residues. Germline V gene data show CDR1 as GITISATS and CDR2 as ISYDGTV (reference sequence). DNA for the CDR3: TGTGCCTTGTGGGAGGGTTGGTTCAAGATATTT. Amino acid sequence: CALWEGWFKIF.

This chain links TRGV9 with TRGJP. The J gene is absent in TCRdb and was assigned here via DNA matching to germline. The CDR3 totals 17 residues. Trimming at V came to 2 bases and at J to 4 bases, leaving 5 bases not matched to a gene. In germline, CDR1 is GITISATS, CDR2 ISYDGTV (reference sequence). This chain's CDR3 is CALWEALQELGKKIKVF. The CDR3 nucleotides read TGTGCCTTGTGGGAGGCGCTTCAAGAGTTGGGCAAAAAAATCAAGGTATTT.

The DNA of the CDR3 is TGTGCCACCTGGGACGGGCGTTATAAGAAACTCTTT. It translates to CATWDGRYKKLF. The chain employs TRGV2 and TRGJ1 or TRGJ2. Here the J gene came from matching the DNA to germline, since TCRdb omits it. Trimming took 0 bases from V and 6 from J; bases not matched to a gene: 2. CDR3 size: 12 residues. CDR1 EGSNGY and CDR2 YDSYNSKV come from the germline V gene.

Regarding this clone: This may come from a read error, since a much larger clone is one base off. The CDR3: CALWEVVMGRLGKKIKVF. DNA of the CDR3: TGTGCCCTGTGGGAGGTGGTAATGGGGAGATTGGGCAAAAAAATCAAGGTATTT. The chain uses TRGV9 and TRGJP. Since TCRdb gives no J gene, matching the DNA to germline was used here to assign it. Germline V gene data show CDR1 as GITISATS and CDR2 as ISYDGTV (reference sequence). This CDR3 spans 18 amino acids.

This clone was found a few times. TCRdb shows a much larger clone's protein in place of this DNA's translation, and the two differ at residue 8, likely through a read error; the protein shown is translated from the DNA. The chain is built from TRGV9 and TRGJP. TCRdb leaves out the J gene; it was filled in here by matching the DNA to germline. Germline CDR1 is GITISATS and CDR2 is ISYDGTV (reference sequence). CDR3 size: 16 residues. This chain's CDR3 is CALWEVQGLGKKIKVF. The CDR3 region has the DNA TGTGCCTTGTGGGAGGTGCAAGGGTTGGGCAAAAAAATCAAGGTATTT.

Notes on this clone: The junction and the germline gene differ at one end; a read error may be behind it. The V gene is TRGV9, the J gene TRGJP. Since TCRdb gives no J gene, matching the DNA to germline was used here to assign it. This CDR3 spans 17 amino acids. Germline V lookup: CDR1 GITISATS, CDR2 ISYDGTV (reference sequence). CDR3 sequence reads: CALWEVQQELCKKIKVF. The CDR3 DNA follows: TGTGCCTTGTGGGAGGTGCAGCAAGAGTTGTGCAAAAAAATCAAGGTATTT.

To note about this clone: Because the CDR3's place on the DNA is in doubt, the DNA is left out and the CDR3 is given as listed by TCRdb. No J gene was assigned, while the V gene was called as TRGV9. Germline CDR1 reads GITISATS; CDR2 reads ISYDGTV (reference sequence). Both ends counted, the CDR3 spans 30 residues. CDR3 amino acids: CALWEAPLRNSLAVEQHLLSQVSIGRIQHF.

This clone is hyperexpanded (1% or more). The chain couples TRGV5 to TRGJ1 or TRGJ2. Trimming took 0 bases from V and 1 from J; bases not matched to a gene: 0. This CDR3 has 13 amino acids. CDR1 and CDR2 (germline): VINAFY, YDVSNSKD. The CDR3 sequence: CATWDRNYYKKLF. The CDR3 nucleotides are TGTGCCACCTGGGACAGGAATTATTATAAGAAACTCTTT.

By sample share, this clone is large. This sequence joins TRGV9 and TRGJP. Losses at the gene ends were 4 bases for V and 3 bases for J; bases not matched to a gene: 3. Germline CDR1 and CDR2: GITISATS and ISYDGTV (reference sequence). The CDR3 is 16 residues long. As DNA, the CDR3 is TGTGCCTTGTGGGAAGCGCAAGAGTTGGGCAAAAAAATCAAGGTATTT. This codes for CALWEAQELGKKIKVF.

The genes are TRGV9 and TRGJP. TCRdb leaves out the J gene; it was filled in here by matching the DNA to germline. From germline, CDR1 is GITISATS and CDR2 ISYDGTV (reference sequence). CDR3 size: 17 residues. Losses at the gene ends were 5 bases for V and 3 bases for J; bases not matched to a gene: 7. In DNA form, the CDR3 reads TGTGCCTTGTGGGGGGCCGCGCAAGAGTTGGGCAAAAAAATCAAGGTATTT. This sequence encodes CALWGAAQELGKKIKVF.

This clone is large. The sample contains more than one DNA sequence encoding this CDR3. V gene TRGV9 combines with J gene TRGJP. TCRdb offers no J gene call, so here the DNA was matched to germline to obtain one. Per germline, CDR1 GITISATS and CDR2 ISYDGTV (reference sequence). V trimming: 0 bases; J trimming: 7 bases; junction bases outside the gene matches: 3. The CDR3 runs 16 residues. The CDR3 is CALWEVLELGKKIKVF. CDR3 sequence (DNA): TGTGCCTTGTGGGAGGTGCTGGAGTTGGGCAAAAAAATCAAGGTATTT.

A note on this clone: A far larger clone is a single base away, which makes a read error likely. There is no J gene call, but TRGV9 is given as the V gene. Germline V gives CDR1 GITISATS, CDR2 ISYDGTV (reference sequence). This CDR3 is 16 amino acids long. The CDR3 nucleotides read TGTGCCTTGTGGGAGGTGCAAGAGTTGGGCAAAAAAATCGAGGTATTT. Translation: CALWEVQELGKKIEVF.

The V call is TRGV5, the J call TRGJ1 or TRGJ2. TCRdb records no J gene; here it was assigned by comparing the DNA to germline. The CDR3 has 12 residues. V was pared by 3 bases and J by 6 bases, with 5 bases of the junction left unmatched. Germline V lookup: CDR1 VINAFY, CDR2 YDVSNSKD. In nucleotides, the CDR3 is TGTGCCACCTGGGACGTCCCTTATAAGAAACTCTTT. Its protein is CATWDVPYKKLF.

Regarding this clone: A far larger clone is one base from this, pointing to a likely read error. The chain is built from TRGV4 and TRGJP1. The J gene, absent from TCRdb, was called here by matching the DNA to germline. This CDR3 is built from 11 residues. CDR1 and CDR2 (germline): EGSTGY, YDSYTSSV. The J segment lost 10 bases and the V segment lost 2 bases, leaving 1 base of the junction unmatched. The CDR3, as DNA: TGTGCCACCTGGGATGATTGGTTCAAGATATTT. It specifies CATWDDWFKIF.

By sample share, this clone is large. This chain uses TRGV3 with TRGJP1. This CDR3 is built from 12 residues. CDR1 and CDR2 (germline): VTNTFY, YDVSTARD (reference sequence). Trimming cost V 2 bases and J 6 bases; bases outside gene matches: 0. In DNA form, the CDR3 reads TGTGCCACCTGGGACACTGGTTGGTTCAAGATATTT. Translated, it gives CATWDTGWFKIF.

The table lists this clone with a few counts. The chain has TRGV9 and TRGJ1 or TRGJ2. TCRdb gives no J gene; it was assigned here by matching the DNA to germline. J lost 0 bases, V lost 3 bases, and 8 bases had no gene match. Germline V lookup: CDR1 GITISATS, CDR2 ISYDGTV (reference sequence). The CDR3 runs to 15 residues. The CDR3 nucleotides read TGTGCCTTGTGGGAGCTCCATAAGAATTATTATAAGAAACTCTTT. Its protein product is CALWELHKNYYKKLF.

This clone was observed a few times. The sample carries other DNA sequences with the same CDR3. This chain links TRGV5 with TRGJ1 or TRGJ2. As TCRdb names no J gene, one was assigned here on the basis of a DNA match to germline. The CDR3 contains 14 residues. Germline CDR1 reads VINAFY; CDR2 reads YDVSNSKD. Trimming took 1 base from V and 6 from J; bases not matched to a gene: 9. The CDR3 region is CATWDRTLSYKKLF. In nucleotides, the CDR3 is TGTGCCACCTGGGACAGAACGCTTTCTTATAAGAAACTCTTT.

A note on this clone: One end of the junction fails to match germline, which may point to a read error. This chain connects TRGV9 to TRGJP. Per germline, CDR1 GITISATS and CDR2 ISYDGTV (reference sequence). This CDR3 region has 15 residues. CDR3 sequence reads: CALWNQGLGKKIKVF. CDR3 DNA sequence: TGTGCCTTGTGGAATCAAGGGTTGGGCAAAAAAATCAAGGTATTT.

This clone is termed large (0.1 to 1%). This rearrangement joins TRGV5 to TRGJP1. The J gene, missing from TCRdb, was assigned here through DNA to germline matching. The CDR3 has 16 amino acids. Germline V lookup: CDR1 VINAFY, CDR2 YDVSNSKD. Germline trimming cut 0 bases from V and 3 bases from J; bases unmatched to any gene: 7. The DNA for the CDR3 is TGTGCCACCTGGGACAGGCTGGGGCCCACTGGTTGGTTCAAGATATTT. This sequence encodes CATWDRLGPTGWFKIF.

A remark on this clone: A much larger clone lies a single base off, so this may be a read error. The rearrangement uses TRGV3 and TRGJP. Matching the DNA to germline supplied the J gene, which TCRdb does not give. This CDR3 region has 17 residues. The germline CDR1 and CDR2 sequences are VTNTFY and YDVSTARD (reference sequence). CDR3 sequence reads: CATWDRPIPLGEKIKVF. In DNA form, the CDR3 reads TGTGCCACCTGGGACAGGCCAATTCCGTTGGGCGAAAAAATCAAGGTATTT.

As for this clone: Since a much larger clone is just one base distant, this may be a read error. This CDR3 is also generated by other DNA sequences in the sample. The V gene is listed as TRGV9; no J gene was called. This CDR3 spans 15 amino acids. Germline CDR1 GITISATS, CDR2 ISYDGTV (reference sequence). The CDR3 nucleotides read TGTGCCTTGTGGGAGCCCATCAGGGTTTGTTATAAGAAACTATTT. Encoded protein: CALWEPIRVCYKKLF.